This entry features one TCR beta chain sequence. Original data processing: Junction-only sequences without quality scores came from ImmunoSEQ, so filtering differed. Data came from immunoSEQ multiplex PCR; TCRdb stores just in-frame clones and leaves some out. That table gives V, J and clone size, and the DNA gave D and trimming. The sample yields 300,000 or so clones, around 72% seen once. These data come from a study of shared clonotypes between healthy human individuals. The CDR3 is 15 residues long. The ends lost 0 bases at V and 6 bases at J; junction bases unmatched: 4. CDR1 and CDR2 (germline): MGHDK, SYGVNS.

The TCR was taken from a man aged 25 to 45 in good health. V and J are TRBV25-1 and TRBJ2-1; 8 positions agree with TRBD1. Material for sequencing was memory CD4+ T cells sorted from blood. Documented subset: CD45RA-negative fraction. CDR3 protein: CASSEYGTGTNEQFF. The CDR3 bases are TGTGCCAGCAGTGAATATGGGACAGGTACCAATGAGCAGTTCTTC.